This T cell receptor beta chain was sequenced for a study of shared clonotypes between healthy human individuals. Study-wide points: Researchers sampled only blood; tissue repertoires likely differ.

V was pared by 1 base and J by 2 bases, with 5 bases of the junction left unmatched. Looked up from germline, CDR1 is SGHDT and CDR2 is YYEEEE. This CDR3 contains 15 residues. Measured with immunoSEQ multiplex PCR; TCRdb has only the in-frame clones, and not every one. The sample lists 450,000 to 500,000 clones, 78% occurring once. Comment on this clone: What it recognizes is unknown. Within the sample, other DNA sequences also encode this same CDR3.

The chain carries TRBV5-6 and TRBJ2-5; TRBD1 matches at 7 bases. The sequence derives from a woman aged 35 to 49 in good health. Some clones in this sample may be carry-over from other donors' samples. The sequenced material came from PBMCs. The CDR3 reads CASSLTGVGQETQYF. The DNA for the CDR3 is TGTGCCAGCAGCTTGACAGGGGTAGGGCAAGAGACCCAGTACTTC. Looking up the rest from reference TRBV5-6 and TRBJ2-5 gives the full variable domain: DAGVTQSPTHLIKTRGQQVTLRCSPKSGHDTVSWYQQALGQGPQFIFQYYEEEERQRGNFPDRFSGHQFPNYSSELNVNALLLGDSALYLCASSLTGVGQETQYFGPGTRLLVL.